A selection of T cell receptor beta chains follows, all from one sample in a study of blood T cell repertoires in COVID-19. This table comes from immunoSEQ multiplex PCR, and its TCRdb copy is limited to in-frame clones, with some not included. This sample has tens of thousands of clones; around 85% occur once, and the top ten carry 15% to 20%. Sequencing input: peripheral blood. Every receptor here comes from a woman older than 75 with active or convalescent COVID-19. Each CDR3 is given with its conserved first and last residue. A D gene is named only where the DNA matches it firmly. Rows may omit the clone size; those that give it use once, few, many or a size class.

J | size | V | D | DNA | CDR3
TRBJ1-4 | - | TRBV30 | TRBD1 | TGTGCCTGGAATTTTGACAGGGGTGAAAAACTGTTTTTT | CAWNFDRGEKLFF
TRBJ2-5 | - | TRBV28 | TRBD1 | TGTGCCAGCAGTTCGGAACGCAGGGGGATAGAGACCCAGTACTTC | CASSSERRGIETQYF
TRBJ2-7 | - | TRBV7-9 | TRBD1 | TGTGCCAGCAGCGGGACAGGGAACTACGAGCAGTACTTC | CASSGTGNYEQYF
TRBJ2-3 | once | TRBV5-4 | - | TGTGCCAGCAGCTTGGGGGCAGGGCCAGATACGCAGTATTTT | CASSLGAGPDTQYF
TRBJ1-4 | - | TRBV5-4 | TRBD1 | TGTGCCAGCAGCTTGGCTGGACAGGGGGCCGGTAATGAAAAACTGTTTTTT | CASSLAGQGAGNEKLFF
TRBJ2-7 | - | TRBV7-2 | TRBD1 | TGTGCCAGCAGCTCGACAGGGGGGATAGGCGAGCAGTACTTC | CASSSTGGIGEQYF
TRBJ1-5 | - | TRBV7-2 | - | TGTGCCAGCAGCTTAGATCAGGGGACCCCCAATCAGCCCCAGCATTTT | CASSLDQGTPNQPQHF
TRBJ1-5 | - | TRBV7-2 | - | TGTGCCAGCGCTAGGGGATATCATGGGGATCAGCCCCAGCATTTT | CASARGYHGDQPQHF
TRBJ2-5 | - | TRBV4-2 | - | TGTGCCAGCAGCCCTCTACCCGTGGAGACCCAGTACTTC | CASSPLPVETQYF
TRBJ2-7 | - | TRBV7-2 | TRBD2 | TGTGCCAGCAGACCCGGGGGGGGAGGATCGGGTGAGCAGTACTTC | CASRPGGGGSGEQYF
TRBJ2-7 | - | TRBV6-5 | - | TGTGCCAGCAGTCCTGCGACTGGCTCCTACGAGCAGTACTTC | CASSPATGSYEQYF
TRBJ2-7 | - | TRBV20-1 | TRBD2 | TGCAGTGCCACATTAGCGGGAGCTCAGGACTTC | CSATLAGAQDF
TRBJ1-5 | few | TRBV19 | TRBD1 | TGTGCCAGTAGAACAGGGGGCGTTCAGCCCCAGCATTTT | CASRTGGVQPQHF
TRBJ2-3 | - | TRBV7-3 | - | TGTGCCAGCAGTGACGGGAGCCCTCCAGATACGCAGTATTTT | CASSDGSPPDTQYF
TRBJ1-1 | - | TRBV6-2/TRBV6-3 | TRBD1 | TGTGCCAGCAGTCGAACAGGGGGCAGCACTGAAGCTTTCTTT | CASSRTGGSTEAFF
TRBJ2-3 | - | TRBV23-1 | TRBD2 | TGCGCCAGCAGTCAGGGAGGGTTAGCGGGTATCACAGATACGCAGTATTTT | CASSQGGLAGITDTQYF
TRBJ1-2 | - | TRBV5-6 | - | TGTGCCAGCAGCTTGGTGACAGTTCGGATCTATGGCTACACCTTC | CASSLVTVRIYGYTF
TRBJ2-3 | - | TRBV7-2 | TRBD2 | TGTGCCAGCAGCTTGACTAGCGGGGCTAGCACAGATACGCAGTATTTT | CASSLTSGASTDTQYF
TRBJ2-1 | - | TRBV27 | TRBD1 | TGTGCCAGCAGTTTAAGGGGGCGAATTTACAATGAGCAGTTCTTC | CASSLRGRIYNEQFF
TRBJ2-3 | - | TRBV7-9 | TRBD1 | TGTGCCAGCAGCCCCCTGTTAAACAGGGGAAGGATGTGGGGAGATACGCAGTATTTT | CASSPLLNRGRMWGDTQYF
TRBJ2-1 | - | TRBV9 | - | TGTGCCAGCAGCCTGACTGGATACAGGGATAACAATGAGCAGTTCTTC | CASSLTGYRDNNEQFF
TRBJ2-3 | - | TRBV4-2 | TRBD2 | TGTGCCAGCAGCCATGGCGGGGGGGCGATTGGTACGCAGTATTTT | CASSHGGGAIGTQYF
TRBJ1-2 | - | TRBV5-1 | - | TGCGCCAGCACTGACGGCAGCGGTCTCTATGGCTACACCTTC | CASTDGSGLYGYTF
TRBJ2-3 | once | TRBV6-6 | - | TGTGCCAGCAGTTACTCGCGGGAACGAAGCACAGATACGCAGTATTTT | CASSYSRERSTDTQYF
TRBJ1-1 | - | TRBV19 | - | TGTGCCAGTAGTATGGGGGGGCCCACTGAAGCTTTCTTT | CASSMGGPTEAFF
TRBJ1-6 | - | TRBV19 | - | TGTGCCAGTGAAGGGGCAGATAATTCACCCCTCCACTTT | CASEGADNSPLHF
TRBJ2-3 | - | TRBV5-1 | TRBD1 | TGCGCCAGCAGCTTACAGGGGGCGTTGATTACAGATACGCAGTATTTT | CASSLQGALITDTQYF
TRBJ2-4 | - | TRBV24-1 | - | TGTGCCACCAGTGCGGGGAAGAGCTTCGGCGGCATTCAGTACTTC | CATSAGKSFGGIQYF
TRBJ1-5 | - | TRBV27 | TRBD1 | TGTGCCAGCAGTTTTCGATGGGACAGGGGGCGAGGGGTTCTCAGCAATCAGCCCCAGCATTTT | CASSFRWDRGRGVLSNQPQHF
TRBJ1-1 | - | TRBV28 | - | TGTGCCAGCAGTACATGGACAGTGAACACTGAAGCTTTCTTT | CASSTWTVNTEAFF
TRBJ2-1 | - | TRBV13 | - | TGTGCCAGCAGCTTAAGAGGGGACATGAGGGCCCTCGATGAGCAGTTCTTC | CASSLRGDMRALDEQFF
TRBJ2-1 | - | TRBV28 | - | TGTGCCAGCACCCTTACAGTCAACTCAATGAAGCAGTTCTTC | CASTLTVNSMKQFF
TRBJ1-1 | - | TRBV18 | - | TGTGCCAGCTCACCACCGACAGCGAACACTGAAGCTTTCTTT | CASSPPTANTEAFF
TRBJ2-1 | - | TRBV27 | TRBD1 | TGTGCCAGCAGTCCTTCAGACAGGGGGCACTACAATGAGCAGTTCTTC | CASSPSDRGHYNEQFF
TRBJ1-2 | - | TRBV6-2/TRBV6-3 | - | TGTGCCAGCAGTTACTCGTGGACAGCACTCAACTATGGCTACACCTTC | CASSYSWTALNYGYTF
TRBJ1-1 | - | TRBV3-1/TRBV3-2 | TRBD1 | TGTGCCAGCAGCCAAGGGACAGGGGTCACTGAAGCTTTCTTT | CASSQGTGVTEAFF
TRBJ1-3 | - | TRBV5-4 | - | TGTGCCAGCAGTTCAGGGTTATCTGGAAACACCATATATTTT | CASSSGLSGNTIYF
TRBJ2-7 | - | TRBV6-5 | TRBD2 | TGTGCCAGCAGTTCCGGGGGGATAGCGGGGAGTTACGAGCAGTACTTC | CASSSGGIAGSYEQYF